Presented here are 23 T cell receptor beta chains from one specimen sequenced in a study of blood T cell repertoires in COVID-19. The assay was immunoSEQ multiplex PCR, and TCRdb's table has in-frame clones only and misses some. The sample lists more than 250,000 clones, 86% occurring once. Sequenced sample: peripheral blood. The receptors were sampled from a young man with active or convalescent COVID-19.

The V call is TRBV10-1, the J call TRBJ2-4, with TRBD1 matching over 9 bases. The CDR3 has 14 amino acids. V lost 3 bases to trimming and J lost 7 bases; unmatched junction nucleotides: 4. Germline V CDR1 and CDR2: WNHNN, SYGVQD (reference sequence). CDR3 residues: CASSDSGQGNIQYF. As DNA, the CDR3 is TGCGCCAGCAGTGATTCCGGACAGGGGAACATTCAGTACTTC.

V and J are TRBV5-1 and TRBJ2-7; perhaps TRBD1 as D (6 bases). Germline CDR1 SGHRS, CDR2 YFSETQ. Trimming took off 3 bases at V and 1 base at J, with 8 bases between the two ends. The CDR3 totals 13 residues. CDR3 bases: TGCGCCAGCAGCTCCAGGGGATCCTACGAGCAGTACTTC. This codes for CASSSRGSYEQYF.

The chain recombines TRBV13 with TRBJ2-3; 11 positions match TRBD2. CDR3 length: 16 amino acids. Germline lookup yields CDR1 PRHDT and CDR2 FYEKMQ (reference sequence). Unmatched junction bases numbered 7, after V lost 4 bases and J lost 4 bases. CDR3 loop: CASSSPLAGGADTQYF. CDR3 bases: TGTGCCAGCAGCTCGCCCCTAGCGGGAGGAGCAGATACGCAGTATTTT.

V is TRBV5-1 and J is TRBJ1-5; 7 nucleotides match TRBD1. J lost 3 bases, V lost 4 bases, and 4 bases had no gene match. Germline-derived CDR1 and CDR2 are SGHRS and YFSETQ. The CDR3 has 14 residues. The CDR3: CASSLTGDNQPQHF. The CDR3 DNA follows: TGCGCCAGCAGCCTAACAGGGGACAATCAGCCCCAGCATTTT.

The gene calls are TRBV7-6 and TRBJ1-5; 8 bases fit TRBD1. The CDR3 consists of 16 residues. Germline V lookup: CDR1 SGHVS, CDR2 FNYEAQ. V lost 5 bases to trimming and J lost 0 bases; unmatched junction nucleotides: 6. CDR3 residues: CASSPRGQDSNQPQHF. The CDR3 DNA is TGTGCCAGCAGCCCGAGGGGACAGGATAGCAATCAGCCCCAGCATTTT. Using reference TRBV7-6 and TRBJ1-5 for the parts outside the CDR3, the full variable domain is GAGVSQSPRYKVTKRGQDVALRCDPISGHVSLYWYRQALGQGPEFLTYFNYEAQQDKSGLPNDRFSAERPEGSISTLTIQRTEQRDSAMYRCASSPRGQDSNQPQHFGDGTRLSIL.

This clone showed up just once. The CDR3 coding sequence is TGTGCTAGTGGCCCCGCCCAGGGCCCCGACAGGCCAACCCGCGAGCAGTACTTC. Its protein product is CASGPAQGPDRPTREQYF. The rearrangement links TRBV12-5 to TRBJ2-7; D is perhaps TRBD1 (6 bases). V gave up 6 bases and J gave up 6 bases, with 30 bases separating them. The CDR3 runs to 18 residues. Germline lookup yields CDR1 LGHNT and CDR2 FRNRAP.

V and J are TRBV7-9 and TRBJ2-2; TRBD2 aligns across 8 bases. J was trimmed by 6 bases and V by 7 bases; bases with no gene match: 10. The CDR3 is 15 residues long. The germline gives CDR1 SEHNR, CDR2 FQNEAQ (reference sequence). The CDR3 sequence is CASTVPGLGSGELFF. CDR3 DNA: TGTGCCAGCACCGTCCCGGGACTAGGTTCCGGGGAGCTGTTTTTT.

The rearrangement joins TRBV19 to TRBJ2-1; the D is unclear. This CDR3 has 15 residues. V lost 3 bases and J 0 bases, leaving 9 bases between the germline ends. Germline V gene data show CDR1 as LNHDA and CDR2 as SQIVND (reference sequence). This chain's CDR3 is CASSISRSSYNEQFF. DNA for the CDR3: TGTGCCAGTAGTATTTCTAGGAGCTCCTACAATGAGCAGTTCTTC.

The chain links TRBV5-1 to TRBJ2-7; maybe TRBD1 (6 bases). The V gene lost 1 base and the J gene lost 5 bases, with 13 bases spanning the gap. Looked up from germline, CDR1 is SGHRS and CDR2 is YFSETQ. CDR3 size: 14 residues. Here the CDR3 DNA reads TGCGCCAGCAGCTTGCGCAGGGGTCGGAACGAGCAGTACTTC. It encodes CASSLRRGRNEQYF. The full variable domain, completed using reference TRBV5-1 and TRBJ2-7, is KAGVTQTPRYLIKTRGQQVTLSCSPISGHRSVSWYQQTPGQGLQFLFEYFSETQRNKGNFPGRFSGRQFSNSRSEMNVSTLELGDSALYLCASSLRRGRNEQYFGPGTRLTVT.

The CDR3 region has the DNA TGTGCCAGCAGTTTTGGGGCCAGAACCTACAATCAGCCCCAGCATTTT. Its translation is CASSFGARTYNQPQHF. V gene TRBV28 combines with J gene TRBJ1-5, with D possibly being TRBD1 (5 bases). CDR3 length: 16 amino acids. V lost 3 bases, J lost 3 bases, and 15 bases lay in between. Germline CDR1 and CDR2: MDHEN and SYDVKM.

The rearrangement uses TRBV27 and TRBJ2-7; 9 nucleotides align to TRBD1. Germline CDR1 reads MNHEY; CDR2 reads SMNVEV (reference sequence). The CDR3 totals 15 residues. Trimming took 5 bases from V and 5 from J; bases not matched to a gene: 10. CDR3 coding DNA: TGTGCCAGCAGTCTCCCCGGGACAGGGAAGCACGAGCAGTACTTC. It is translated as CASSLPGTGKHEQYF.

The chain has TRBV6-2 or TRBV6-3 and TRBJ2-5; 10 bases match TRBD2. CDR1 MNHEY and CDR2 SVGEGT come from the germline V gene. Trimming cost V 7 bases and J 1 base; bases outside gene matches: 18. The CDR3 loop spans 19 amino acids. The CDR3: CASIPPSRGLAEPQETQYF. The CDR3 region has the DNA TGTGCCAGCATCCCCCCCTCGCGCGGACTAGCGGAGCCCCAAGAGACCCAGTACTTC.

The rearrangement uses TRBV5-1 and TRBJ1-2; a possible D gene is TRBD1 (5 bases). The V end was cut by 0 bases, the J end by 3 bases, with 9 bases between. Germline loops: CDR1 SGHRS, CDR2 YFSETQ. The CDR3 is 14 residues long. The DNA of the CDR3 is TGCGCCAGCAGCTTGGGGGGCGGAGACTATGGCTACACCTTC. This codes for CASSLGGGDYGYTF.

This rearrangement joins TRBV2 to TRBJ1-5, with 7 bases lining up with TRBD1. Trimming removed 3 bases from V and 8 bases from J; junction bases left unmatched: 7. CDR1 SNHLY and CDR2 FYNNEI come from the germline V gene. This CDR3 is built from 14 residues. CDR3 sequence reads: CASSERTGMEPQHF. As DNA, the CDR3 is TGTGCCAGCAGTGAGCGGACAGGAATGGAGCCCCAGCATTTT.

This sequence joins TRBV7-2 and TRBJ2-7; a weak D match, TRBD2 (6 bases). The CDR3 extends over 15 amino acids. V was pared by 0 bases and J by 0 bases, with 9 bases between. Germline CDR1 is SGHTA and CDR2 is FQGNSA. DNA of the CDR3: TGTGCCAGCAGCTTAGCGGCGGGGAGCTCCTACGAGCAGTACTTC. Translating gives CASSLAAGSSYEQYF.

V and J are TRBV2 and TRBJ2-2; 9 bases are a match to TRBD1. The V segment lost 4 bases and the J segment 5 bases; nucleotides outside the gene matches: 2. In germline, CDR1 is SNHLY, CDR2 FYNNEI. The length of the CDR3 is 14 residues. As DNA, the CDR3 is TGTGCCAGCAGTGGGACAGGGGATACCGGGGAGCTGTTTTTT. This encodes CASSGTGDTGELFF.

V usage is TRBV5-1 and J usage is TRBJ2-7; no firm D call. The CDR3 has 14 amino acids. Germline CDR1 reads SGHRS; CDR2 reads YFSETQ. V was shortened by 4 bases and J by 6 bases, with 17 bases between the two germline ends. DNA of the CDR3: TGCGCCAGCAGCCAAGCCCCGCCTTCGAGCGAGCAGTACTTC. It is translated as CASSQAPPSSEQYF. Combining the CDR3 with reference TRBV5-1 and TRBJ2-7 gives the whole variable domain KAGVTQTPRYLIKTRGQQVTLSCSPISGHRSVSWYQQTPGQGLQFLFEYFSETQRNKGNFPGRFSGRQFSNSRSEMNVSTLELGDSALYLCASSQAPPSSEQYFGPGTRLTVT.

The chain uses TRBV6-5 and TRBJ1-2; 9 positions agree with TRBD1. Germline V gene lookup returns CDR1 MNHEY and CDR2 SVGAGI. V shed 6 bases and J 9 bases; nucleotides not matched to a gene: 8. The CDR3 contains 13 residues. CDR3 DNA: TGTGCCAGCAGCCCGACAGGGGGGAGAAGCTACACCTTC. This sequence encodes CASSPTGGRSYTF.

The sample holds a few counts of this clone. The chain recombines TRBV5-1 with TRBJ1-5; 7 nucleotides match TRBD1. This CDR3 contains 16 residues. The V gene end was trimmed by 4 bases and the J gene end by 5 bases; junction bases not matched to a gene: 12. From germline, CDR1 is SGHRS and CDR2 YFSETQ. For the CDR3, the DNA is TGCGCCAGCAGCCCCGGGGACAGCTCTGAATATCAGCCCCAGCATTTT. This codes for CASSPGDSSEYQPQHF.

The rearrangement links TRBV13 to TRBJ1-2, with 7 nucleotides matching TRBD1. This CDR3 comprises 15 residues. V gave up 7 bases and J gave up 2 bases; unmatched junction bases: 10. Germline lookup yields CDR1 PRHDT and CDR2 FYEKMQ (reference sequence). The CDR3 reads CASKLGTGANYGYTF. In DNA form, the CDR3 reads TGTGCCAGCAAATTGGGAACAGGGGCGAACTATGGCTACACCTTC.

This rearrangement joins TRBV7-9 to TRBJ1-4; D unresolved. The CDR3 contains 18 residues. Germline V lookup: CDR1 SEHNR, CDR2 FQNEAQ (reference sequence). Between the trimmed V and J ends, which lost 2 bases and 0 bases, there was a span of 16 bases. The CDR3: CASSLPRTGSATNEKLFF. The CDR3 DNA sequence: TGTGCCAGCAGCTTACCCCGAACGGGATCTGCAACTAATGAAAAACTGTTTTTT.

The sample holds one count of this clone. The chain carries TRBV3-1 (or the pseudogene TRBV3-2) and TRBJ1-4; 7 bases fit TRBD1. Trimming took 4 bases from V and 0 from J; bases not matched to a gene: 5. This CDR3 comprises 16 residues. CDR1 and CDR2 (germline): LGHDT, YNNKEL (reference sequence). The CDR3 DNA follows: TGTGCCAGCAGCCTGGGACAGAGAACAACTAATGAAAAACTGTTTTTT. Encoded protein: CASSLGQRTTNEKLFF.

The V gene is TRBV6-6, the J gene TRBJ2-3; 7 bases are shared with TRBD1. The germline gives CDR1 MNHNY, CDR2 SVGAGI (reference sequence). The V gene end was trimmed by 6 bases and the J gene end by 6 bases; junction bases not matched to a gene: 6. The CDR3 covers 13 residues. CDR3: CASSLQGEDTQYF. In nucleotides, the CDR3 is TGTGCCAGCAGCCTTCAGGGGGAGGATACGCAGTATTTT.